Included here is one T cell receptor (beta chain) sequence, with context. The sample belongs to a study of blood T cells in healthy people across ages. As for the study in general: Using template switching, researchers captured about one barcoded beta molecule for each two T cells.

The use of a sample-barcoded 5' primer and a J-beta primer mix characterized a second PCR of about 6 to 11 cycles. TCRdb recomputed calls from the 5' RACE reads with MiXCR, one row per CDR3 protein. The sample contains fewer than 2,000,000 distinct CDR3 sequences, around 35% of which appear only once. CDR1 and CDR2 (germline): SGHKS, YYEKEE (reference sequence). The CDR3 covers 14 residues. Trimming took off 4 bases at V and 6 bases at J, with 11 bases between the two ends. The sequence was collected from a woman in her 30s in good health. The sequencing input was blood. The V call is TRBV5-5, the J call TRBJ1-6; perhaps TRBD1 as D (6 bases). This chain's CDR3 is CASSLWTVNSPLHF. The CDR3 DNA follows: TGTGCCAGCAGCCTATGGACAGTTAATTCACCCCTCCACTTT.